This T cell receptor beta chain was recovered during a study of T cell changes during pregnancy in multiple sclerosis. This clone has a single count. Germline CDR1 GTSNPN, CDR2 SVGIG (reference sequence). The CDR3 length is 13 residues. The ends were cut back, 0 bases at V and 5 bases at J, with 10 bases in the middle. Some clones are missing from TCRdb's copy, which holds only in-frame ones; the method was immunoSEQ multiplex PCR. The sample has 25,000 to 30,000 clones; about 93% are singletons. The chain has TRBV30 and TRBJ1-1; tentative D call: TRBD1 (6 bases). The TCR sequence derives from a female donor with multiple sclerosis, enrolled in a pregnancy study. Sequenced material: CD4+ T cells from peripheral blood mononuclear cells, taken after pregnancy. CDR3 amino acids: CAWSVNQGTEAFF. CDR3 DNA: TGTGCCTGGAGTGTAAACCAGGGGACTGAAGCTTTCTTT. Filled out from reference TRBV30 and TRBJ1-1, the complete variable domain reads SQTIHQWPATLVQPVGSPLSLECTVEGTSNPNLYWYRQAAGRGLQLLFYSVGIGQISSEVPQNLSASRPQDRQFILSSKKLLLSDSGFYLCAWSVNQGTEAFFGQGTRLTVV.